This T cell receptor beta chain comes out of a study of early T cells in non-severe SARS-CoV-2 infection. General study results and limits: VDJdb matching skewed toward anti-spike CD8 responses, missing private and CD4 specificities.

Of note for this clonotype: Its antigen is as yet unknown.

Germline CDR1 reads SNHLY; CDR2 reads FYNNEI. The CDR3 is 13 amino acids. Trimming shortened V by 8 bases and J by 2 bases, and 11 bases separated the two germline ends. MiXCR, applied by TCRdb to the 5' RACE reads, yields one record per CDR3 protein. The table lists 75,000 or so distinct CDR3 sequences, more than 13% of them singletons. The J gene is TRBJ2-3, the V gene TRBV2; no clear D. The sequenced sample was whole blood. The receptor was derived from an adult who was a healthcare worker with PCR-confirmed SARS-CoV-2 infection or an uninfected control (not recorded which). The CDR3 is CASHTGNTDTQYF. CDR3 bases: TGTGCCAGCCATACGGGTAACACAGATACGCAGTATTTT.